This paragraph covers one TCR beta chain sequence. Nashville, Tennessee was home to all donors, each a Caucasian adult. The CDR3 contains 14 residues. Germline V gives CDR1 SQVTM, CDR2 ANQGSEA. V was shortened by 4 bases and J by 4 bases, with 14 bases between the two germline ends. The table came from immunoSEQ multiplex PCR; TCRdb's copy has only in-frame clones and leaves some out. Altogether about 490,000 clones are present, 75% to 85% being singletons, with the ten largest covering roughly 13%. The data are from a study of shared clonotypes between healthy human individuals. The receptor's source is a woman aged 35 to 49 in good health. Some clones in this sample may be carry-over from other donors' samples. Material: PBMCs. The chain uses TRBV29-1 and TRBJ1-3; TRBD1 might be the D (6 bases). The CDR3 bases are TGCAGCGTTGGTGAACAGGGTTACGGAAACACCATATATTTT. This gives the protein CSVGEQGYGNTIYF.